The present T cell receptor (beta chain) was sequenced within a study of beta chain features in type 1 diabetes. Sorting that relied on CD45RO/CCR7/CD25/CD127/CD95/CD27 yielded CD4+ naive, central memory, regulatory and stem cell-like memory cells. There are 13 residues in the CDR3. Trimming took off 4 bases at V and 5 bases at J, with 11 bases between the two ends. CDR1 LNHDA and CDR2 SQIVND come from the germline V gene (reference sequence). The study's findings and limits: PCR might favor shorter templates, equally in patients and controls. Any HLA type influence on TCRB rearrangement was left unresolved here.

This clone was counted a few times. The antigen is unknown. The authors reverse transcribed all of the isolated RNA, so sequencing captured expressed TCRB transcripts. Naive, central memory and regulatory T cell samples averaged about 3.3 million immunoSEQ reads each. Measured with immunoSEQ multiplex PCR; TCRdb has only the in-frame clones, and not every one. This table holds hundreds of thousands of clones, 30% found once. The chain recombines TRBV19 with TRBJ2-5; a possible D gene is TRBD1 (6 bases). This TCR was sampled from a man younger than 30 in good health. The sequenced sample consisted of naive CD4+ T cells from blood. The CDR3 sequence: CASSTQGSETQYF. The CDR3 nucleotides are TGTGCCAGTAGTACACAGGGATCGGAGACCCAGTACTTC.